This TCR beta chain was recorded in a study of T cell changes during pregnancy in multiple sclerosis. Unmatched junction bases numbered 9, after V lost 1 base and J lost 10 bases. This CDR3 contains 16 residues. Germline loops: CDR1 MNHNS, CDR2 SASEGT. The table came from immunoSEQ multiplex PCR; TCRdb's copy has only in-frame clones and leaves some out. Among 55,000 to 70,000 clones listed, roughly nine tenths were seen once. This specimen consisted of CD4+ T cells from peripheral blood mononuclear cells, obtained in the third trimester of pregnancy. The chain uses TRBV6-1 and TRBJ2-1; TRBD2 matches at 11 bases. This TCR was recovered from a female donor with multiple sclerosis, enrolled in a pregnancy study. DNA of the CDR3: TGTGCCAGCAGTGAAGGCCTAGCGGGAGGCGGCGGGGAGCAGTTCTTC. This gives the protein CASSEGLAGGGGEQFF.